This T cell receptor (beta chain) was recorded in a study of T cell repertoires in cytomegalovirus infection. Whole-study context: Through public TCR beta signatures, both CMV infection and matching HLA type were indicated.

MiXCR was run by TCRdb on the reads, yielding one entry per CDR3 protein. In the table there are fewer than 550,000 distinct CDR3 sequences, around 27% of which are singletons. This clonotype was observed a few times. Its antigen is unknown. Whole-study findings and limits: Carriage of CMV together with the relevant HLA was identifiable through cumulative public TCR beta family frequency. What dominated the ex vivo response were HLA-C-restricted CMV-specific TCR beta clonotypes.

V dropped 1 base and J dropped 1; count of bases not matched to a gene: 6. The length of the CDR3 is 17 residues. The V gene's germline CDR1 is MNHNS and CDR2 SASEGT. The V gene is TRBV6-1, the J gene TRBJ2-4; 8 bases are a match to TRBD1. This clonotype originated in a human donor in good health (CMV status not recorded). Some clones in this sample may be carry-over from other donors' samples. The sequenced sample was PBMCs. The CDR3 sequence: CASSEGQGMRAKNIQYF. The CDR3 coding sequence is TGTGCCAGCAGTGAAGGACAGGGGATGAGGGCCAAAAACATTCAGTACTTC.